The rows below give T cell receptor beta chains drawn from one sample of a study of radiation and T cells in renal cell carcinoma. Sequencing used immunoSEQ multiplex PCR; TCRdb keeps in-frame clones, though not all of them. In the table there are around 99,000 clones, around 80% of which are singletons. Sequenced here: blood, sampled from a patient whose treatment included radiotherapy and nephrectomy. Receptors originate from a man aged 60-69 years with renal cell carcinoma. Each CDR3 is given with its conserved first and last residue. D genes are given only for firm matches. Only some rows state a clone size, as once, few, many or a class for expanded clones.

clone size	D gene	V gene	J gene	CDR3 protein	CDR3 DNA
.	TRBD2	TRBV27	TRBJ2-7	CASSLSAGGLSYEQYF	TGTGCCAGCAGTTTATCGGCGGGAGGGTTATCCTACGAGCAGTACTTC
.	.	TRBV27	TRBJ2-1	CASTPRRESDEQFF	TGTGCCAGCACCCCCAGACGGGAGTCGGATGAGCAGTTCTTC
few	.	TRBV5-1	TRBJ2-7	CASSPRGATSYEQYF	TGCGCCAGCAGCCCCCGGGGGGCGACTTCCTACGAGCAGTACTTC
.	.	TRBV15	TRBJ2-7	CATSRARGLYEQYF	TGTGCCACCAGCAGAGCTCGCGGCCTTTACGAGCAGTACTTC
once	.	TRBV6-1	TRBJ1-1	CAGKLTNTEAFF	TGTGCCGGGAAACTGACCAACACTGAAGCTTTCTTT
.	TRBD2	TRBV5-1	TRBJ2-1	CASSLSLAGLDEQFF	TGCGCCAGCAGCTTGTCGCTAGCGGGATTAGATGAGCAGTTCTTC
few	.	TRBV6-5	TRBJ1-1	CASSYFPTGTTEAFF	TGTGCCAGCAGTTACTTCCCCACCGGGACGACTGAAGCTTTCTTT
.	TRBD1	TRBV29-1	TRBJ2-5	CSVSDRAGETQYF	TGCAGCGTTTCGGACAGGGCCGGGGAGACCCAGTACTTC
.	.	TRBV10-3	TRBJ2-3	CAISESSTDTQYF	TGTGCCATCAGTGAGTCGTCCACAGATACGCAGTATTTT
.	.	TRBV5-1	TRBJ1-1	CASSLEQPLNTEAFF	TGCGCCAGCAGCTTGGAACAGCCCTTGAACACTGAAGCTTTCTTT
.	TRBD2	TRBV25-1	TRBJ2-1	CASSDRLAGGFYNEQFF	TGTGCCAGCAGTGATCGCTTAGCGGGCGGATTCTACAATGAGCAGTTCTTC